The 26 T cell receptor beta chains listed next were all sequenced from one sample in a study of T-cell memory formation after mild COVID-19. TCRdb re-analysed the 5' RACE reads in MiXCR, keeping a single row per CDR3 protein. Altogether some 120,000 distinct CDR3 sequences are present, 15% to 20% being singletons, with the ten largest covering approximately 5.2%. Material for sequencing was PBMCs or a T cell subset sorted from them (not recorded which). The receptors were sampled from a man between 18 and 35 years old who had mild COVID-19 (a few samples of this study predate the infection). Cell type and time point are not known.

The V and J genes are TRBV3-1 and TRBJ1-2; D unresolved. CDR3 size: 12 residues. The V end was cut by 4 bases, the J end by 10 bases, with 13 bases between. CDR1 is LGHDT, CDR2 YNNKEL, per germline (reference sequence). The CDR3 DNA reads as TGTGCCAGCAGCCCACGGGGAGGTGACTACACCTTC. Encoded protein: CASSPRGGDYTF.

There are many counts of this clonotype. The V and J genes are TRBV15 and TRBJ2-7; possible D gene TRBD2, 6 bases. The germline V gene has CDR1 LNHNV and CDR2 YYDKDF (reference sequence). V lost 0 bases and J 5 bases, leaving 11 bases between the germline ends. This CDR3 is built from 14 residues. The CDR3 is CATSRDRRGHEQYF. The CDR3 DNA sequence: TGTGCCACCAGCAGAGATCGGCGGGGACACGAGCAGTACTTC.

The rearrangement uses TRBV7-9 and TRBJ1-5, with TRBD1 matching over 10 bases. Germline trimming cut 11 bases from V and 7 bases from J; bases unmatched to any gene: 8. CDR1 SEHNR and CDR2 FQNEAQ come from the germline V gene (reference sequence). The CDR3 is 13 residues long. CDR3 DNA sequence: TGTGCCGCTGGGACAGGGGTAGAACAGCCCCAGCATTTT. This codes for CAAGTGVEQPQHF. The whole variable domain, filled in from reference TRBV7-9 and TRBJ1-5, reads DTGVSQNPRHKITKRGQNVTFRCDPISEHNRLYWYRQTLGQGPEFLTYFQNEAQLEKSRLLSDRFSAERPKGSFSTLEIQRTEQGDSAMYLCAAGTGVEQPQHFGDGTRLSIL.

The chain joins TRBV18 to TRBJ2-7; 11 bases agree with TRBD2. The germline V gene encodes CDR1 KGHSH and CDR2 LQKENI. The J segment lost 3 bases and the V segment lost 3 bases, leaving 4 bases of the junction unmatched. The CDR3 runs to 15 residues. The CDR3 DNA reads TGTGCCAGCTCACCGCCCGGGACTAGCGGCTACGAGCAGTACTTC. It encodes CASSPPGTSGYEQYF.

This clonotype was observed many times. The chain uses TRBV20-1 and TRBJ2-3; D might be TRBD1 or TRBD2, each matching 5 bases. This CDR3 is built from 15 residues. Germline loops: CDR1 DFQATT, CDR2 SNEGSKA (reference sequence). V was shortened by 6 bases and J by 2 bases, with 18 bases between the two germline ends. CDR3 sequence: CSAATPGDVTDTQYF. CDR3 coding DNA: TGCAGTGCCGCTACCCCCGGGGACGTCACAGATACGCAGTATTTT.

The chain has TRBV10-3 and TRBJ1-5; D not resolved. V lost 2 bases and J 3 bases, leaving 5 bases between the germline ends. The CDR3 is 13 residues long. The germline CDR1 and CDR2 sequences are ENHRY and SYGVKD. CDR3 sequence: CAISEGINQPQHF. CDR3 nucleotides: TGTGCCATCAGTGAGGGTATCAATCAGCCCCAGCATTTT.

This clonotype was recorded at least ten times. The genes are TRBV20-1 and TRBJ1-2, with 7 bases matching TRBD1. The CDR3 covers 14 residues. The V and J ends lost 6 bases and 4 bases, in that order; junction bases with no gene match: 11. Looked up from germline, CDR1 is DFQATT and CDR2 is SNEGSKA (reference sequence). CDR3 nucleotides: TGCAGTGCACCGACCTTTGACAGGGCCTATGGCTACACCTTC. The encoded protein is CSAPTFDRAYGYTF.

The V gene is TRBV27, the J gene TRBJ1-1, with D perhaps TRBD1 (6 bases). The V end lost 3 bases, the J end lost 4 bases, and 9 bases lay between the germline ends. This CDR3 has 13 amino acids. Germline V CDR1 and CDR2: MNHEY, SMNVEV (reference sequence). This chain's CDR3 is CASSLYRATEAFF. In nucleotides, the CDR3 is TGTGCCAGCAGTTTGTACAGGGCCACTGAAGCTTTCTTT.

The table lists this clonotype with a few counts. DNA of the CDR3: TGTGCCAGCAGTCTACGGAGCGCGGGCAATCAGCCCCAGCATTTT. Encoded protein: CASSLRSAGNQPQHF. The chain has TRBV28 and TRBJ1-5; the D is unclear. Germline V lookup: CDR1 MDHEN, CDR2 SYDVKM. The CDR3 consists of 15 residues. The ends were cut back, 5 bases at V and 2 bases at J, with 13 bases in the middle. Full variable domain (rest looked up from reference TRBV28 and TRBJ1-5): DVKVTQSSRYLVKRTGEKVFLECVQDMDHENMFWYRQDPGLGLRLIYFSYDVKMKEKGDIPEGYSVSREKKERFSLILESASTNQTSMYLCASSLRSAGNQPQHFGDGTRLSIL.

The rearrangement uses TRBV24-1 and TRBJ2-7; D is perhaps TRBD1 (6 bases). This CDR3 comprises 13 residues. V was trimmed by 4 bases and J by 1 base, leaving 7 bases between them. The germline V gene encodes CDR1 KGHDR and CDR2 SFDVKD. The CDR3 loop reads CATSEQGSYEQYF. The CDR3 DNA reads TGTGCCACCAGTGAACAGGGATCCTACGAGCAGTACTTC.

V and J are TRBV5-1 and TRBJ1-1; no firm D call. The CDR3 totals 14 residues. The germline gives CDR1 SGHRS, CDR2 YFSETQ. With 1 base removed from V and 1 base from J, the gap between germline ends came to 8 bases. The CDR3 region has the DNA TGCGCCAGCAGCTTGCGGGAGGCGAACACTGAAGCTTTCTTT. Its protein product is CASSLREANTEAFF. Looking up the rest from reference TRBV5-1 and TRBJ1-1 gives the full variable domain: KAGVTQTPRYLIKTRGQQVTLSCSPISGHRSVSWYQQTPGQGLQFLFEYFSETQRNKGNFPGRFSGRQFSNSRSEMNVSTLELGDSALYLCASSLREANTEAFFGQGTRLTVV.

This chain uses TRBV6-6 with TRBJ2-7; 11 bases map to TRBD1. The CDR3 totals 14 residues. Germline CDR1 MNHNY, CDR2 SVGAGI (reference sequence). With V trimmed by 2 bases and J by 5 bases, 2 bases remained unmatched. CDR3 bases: TGTGCCAGCAGTTACAGGGGACAGGGGGACGAGCAGTACTTC. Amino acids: CASSYRGQGDEQYF.

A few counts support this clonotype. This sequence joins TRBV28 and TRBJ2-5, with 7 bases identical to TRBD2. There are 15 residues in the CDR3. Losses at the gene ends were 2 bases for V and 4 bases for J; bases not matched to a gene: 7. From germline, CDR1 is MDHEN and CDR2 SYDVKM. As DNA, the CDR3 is TGTGCCAGCAGTTTACCGGGGGGTGGGGCAGAGACCCAGTACTTC. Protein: CASSLPGGGAETQYF.

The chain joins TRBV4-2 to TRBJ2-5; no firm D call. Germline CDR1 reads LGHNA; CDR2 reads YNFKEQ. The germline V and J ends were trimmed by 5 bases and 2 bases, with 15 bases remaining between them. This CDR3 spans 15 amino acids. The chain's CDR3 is CASSALSGIQETQYF. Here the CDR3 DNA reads TGTGCCAGCAGCGCCCTGTCCGGTATTCAAGAGACCCAGTACTTC.

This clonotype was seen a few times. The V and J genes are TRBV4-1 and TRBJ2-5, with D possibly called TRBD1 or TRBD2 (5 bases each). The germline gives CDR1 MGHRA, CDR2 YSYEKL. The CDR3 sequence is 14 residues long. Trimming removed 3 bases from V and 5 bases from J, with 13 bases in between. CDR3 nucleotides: TGCGCCAGCAGCCAGATGGGGGTTATTGAGACCCAGTACTTC. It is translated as CASSQMGVIETQYF.

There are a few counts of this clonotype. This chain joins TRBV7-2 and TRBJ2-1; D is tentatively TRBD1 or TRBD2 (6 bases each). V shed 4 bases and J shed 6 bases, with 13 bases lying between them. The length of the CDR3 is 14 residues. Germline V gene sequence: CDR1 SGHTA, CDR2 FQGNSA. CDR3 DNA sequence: TGTGCCAGCAGCTCATCCCGGGGGCGCAATGAGCAGTTCTTC. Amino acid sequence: CASSSSRGRNEQFF.

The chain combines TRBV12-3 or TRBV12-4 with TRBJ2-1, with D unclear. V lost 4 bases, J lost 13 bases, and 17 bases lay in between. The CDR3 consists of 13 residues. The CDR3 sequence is CASSYGLGLSQFF. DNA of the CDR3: TGTGCCAGCAGTTACGGGCTGGGCCTGAGCCAGTTCTTC.

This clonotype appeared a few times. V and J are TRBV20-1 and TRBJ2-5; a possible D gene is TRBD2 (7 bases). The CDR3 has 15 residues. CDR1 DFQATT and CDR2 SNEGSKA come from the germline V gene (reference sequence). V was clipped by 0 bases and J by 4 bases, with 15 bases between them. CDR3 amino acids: CSARDSRGGGETQYF. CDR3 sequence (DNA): TGCAGTGCTAGAGATTCGAGGGGGGGAGGAGAGACCCAGTACTTC.

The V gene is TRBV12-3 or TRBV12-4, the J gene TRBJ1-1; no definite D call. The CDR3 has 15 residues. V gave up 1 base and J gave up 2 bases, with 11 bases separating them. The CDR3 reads CASSLGVSGNTEAFF. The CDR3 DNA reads TGTGCCAGCAGTTTAGGGGTATCGGGAAACACTGAAGCTTTCTTT.

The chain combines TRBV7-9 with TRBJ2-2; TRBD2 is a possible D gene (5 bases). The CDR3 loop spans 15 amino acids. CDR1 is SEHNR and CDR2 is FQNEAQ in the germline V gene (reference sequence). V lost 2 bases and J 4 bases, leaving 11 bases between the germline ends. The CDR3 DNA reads TGTGCCAGCAGCTTAACGGCGGGCGGCACCGGGGAGCTGTTTTTT. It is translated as CASSLTAGGTGELFF.

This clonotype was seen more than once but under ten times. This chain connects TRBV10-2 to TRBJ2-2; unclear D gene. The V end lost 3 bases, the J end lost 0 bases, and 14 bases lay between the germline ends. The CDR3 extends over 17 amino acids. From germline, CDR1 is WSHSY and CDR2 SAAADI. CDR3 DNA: TGCGCCAGCAGTGAAAAACCACTATACCCGAACACCGGGGAGCTGTTTTTT. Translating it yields CASSEKPLYPNTGELFF.

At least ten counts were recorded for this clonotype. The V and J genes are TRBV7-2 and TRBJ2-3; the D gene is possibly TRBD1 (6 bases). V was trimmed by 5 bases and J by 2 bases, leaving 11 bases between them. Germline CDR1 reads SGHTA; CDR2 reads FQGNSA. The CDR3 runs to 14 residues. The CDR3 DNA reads TGTGCCAGCAGCAAAGGACAGCACACAGATACGCAGTATTTT. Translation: CASSKGQHTDTQYF.

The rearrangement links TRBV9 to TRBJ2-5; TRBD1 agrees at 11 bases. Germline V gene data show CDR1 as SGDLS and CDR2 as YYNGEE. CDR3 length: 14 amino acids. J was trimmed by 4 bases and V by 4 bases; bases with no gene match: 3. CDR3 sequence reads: CASSKDRGRETQYF. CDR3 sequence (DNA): TGTGCCAGCAGCAAGGACAGGGGGCGAGAGACCCAGTACTTC.

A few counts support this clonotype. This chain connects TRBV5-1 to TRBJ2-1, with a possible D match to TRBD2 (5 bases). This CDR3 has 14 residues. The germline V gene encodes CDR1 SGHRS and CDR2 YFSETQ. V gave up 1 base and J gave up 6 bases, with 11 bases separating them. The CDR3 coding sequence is TGCGCCAGCAGCTTGTATCTAGCACGCAATGAGCAGTTCTTC. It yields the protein CASSLYLARNEQFF.

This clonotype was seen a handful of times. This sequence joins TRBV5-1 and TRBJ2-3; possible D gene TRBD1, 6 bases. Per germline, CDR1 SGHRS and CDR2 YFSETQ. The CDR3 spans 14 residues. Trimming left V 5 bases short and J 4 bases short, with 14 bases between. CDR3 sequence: CASSISQGPDTQYF. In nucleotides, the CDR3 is TGCGCCAGCAGTATATCACAGGGCCCAGATACGCAGTATTTT.

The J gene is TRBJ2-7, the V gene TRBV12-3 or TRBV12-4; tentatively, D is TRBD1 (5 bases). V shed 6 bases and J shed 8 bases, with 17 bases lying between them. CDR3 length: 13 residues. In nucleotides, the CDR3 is TGTGCCAGCAGCCCCCGACAGTCCCCTAAGCAGTACTTC. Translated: CASSPRQSPKQYF.